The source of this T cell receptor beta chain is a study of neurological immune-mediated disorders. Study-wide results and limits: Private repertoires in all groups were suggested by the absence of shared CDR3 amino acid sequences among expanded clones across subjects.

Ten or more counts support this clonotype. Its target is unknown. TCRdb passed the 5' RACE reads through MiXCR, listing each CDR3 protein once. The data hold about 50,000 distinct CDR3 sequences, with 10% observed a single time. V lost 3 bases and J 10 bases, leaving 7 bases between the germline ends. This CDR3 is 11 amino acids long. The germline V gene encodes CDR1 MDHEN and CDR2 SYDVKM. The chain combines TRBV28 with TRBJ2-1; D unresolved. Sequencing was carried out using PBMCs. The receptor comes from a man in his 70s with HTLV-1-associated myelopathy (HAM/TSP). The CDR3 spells CASSFRQEQFF. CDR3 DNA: TGTGCCAGCAGTTTCAGGCAGGAGCAGTTCTTC.